These T cell receptor beta chains were read from a single sample in a study of cytomegalovirus exposure and HLA in healthy donors. Produced via immunoSEQ multiplex PCR; TCRdb's table is partial and in-frame only. The repertoire holds 150,000 to 200,000 clones, with about 89% as singletons. Sequences were obtained from PBMCs. The source is a man aged 18 to 35 in good health and CMV-seropositive. Both conserved end residues are part of each CDR3. Each record gives: D gene, clone size, J gene, V gene, CDR3 protein, CDR3 DNA. A D gene is named only where the DNA matches it firmly. For some rows the clone size is stated as once, few or many, or as a class when expanded; others skip it.

D gene: NA; clone size: NA; J gene: TRBJ2-1; V gene: TRBV27; CDR3 protein: CASSLVASNEQFF; CDR3 DNA: TGTGCCAGCAGTTTGGTAGCTTCAAATGAGCAGTTCTTC
D gene: NA; clone size: NA; J gene: TRBJ2-7; V gene: TRBV6-1; CDR3 protein: CASAGPGGEQYF; CDR3 DNA: TGTGCCAGCGCCGGGCCCGGAGGCGAGCAGTACTTC
D gene: TRBD2; clone size: NA; J gene: TRBJ2-5; V gene: TRBV5-1; CDR3 protein: CASSLAGLAAETQYF; CDR3 DNA: TGCGCCAGCAGCTTGGCAGGACTAGCGGCAGAGACCCAGTACTTC
D gene: NA; clone size: NA; J gene: TRBJ2-7; V gene: TRBV2; CDR3 protein: CASSGRGAYEQYF; CDR3 DNA: TGTGCCAGCAGCGGCAGGGGGGCCTACGAGCAGTACTTC
D gene: NA; clone size: NA; J gene: TRBJ2-7; V gene: TRBV4-1; CDR3 protein: CASSQEVTLEQYF; CDR3 DNA: TGCGCCAGCAGCCAAGAGGTAACATTGGAGCAGTACTTC
D gene: TRBD1; clone size: NA; J gene: TRBJ2-3; V gene: TRBV27; CDR3 protein: CASTPGQGLDTQYF; CDR3 DNA: TGTGCCAGCACTCCGGGACAGGGACTTGATACGCAGTATTTT
D gene: NA; clone size: NA; J gene: TRBJ2-2; V gene: TRBV28; CDR3 protein: CASHRTAGELFF; CDR3 DNA: TGTGCCAGCCATAGAACCGCCGGGGAGCTGTTTTTT
D gene: NA; clone size: NA; J gene: TRBJ1-1; V gene: TRBV7-2; CDR3 protein: CASSTRQLNTEAFF; CDR3 DNA: TGTGCCAGCAGCACAAGACAGCTAAACACTGAAGCTTTCTTT
D gene: NA; clone size: NA; J gene: TRBJ1-1; V gene: TRBV27; CDR3 protein: CASGPTSRAFF; CDR3 DNA: TGTGCCAGCGGTCCTACGAGTCGGGCTTTCTTT
D gene: NA; clone size: NA; J gene: TRBJ2-7; V gene: TRBV28; CDR3 protein: CASSLTFSSGYEQYF; CDR3 DNA: TGTGCCAGCAGCCTCACATTCTCTTCCGGGTACGAGCAGTACTTC
D gene: TRBD1; clone size: NA; J gene: TRBJ1-2; V gene: TRBV5-4; CDR3 protein: CASRTPGGGYTF; CDR3 DNA: TGTGCCAGCAGGACCCCAGGGGGCGGCTACACCTTC
D gene: TRBD1; clone size: NA; J gene: TRBJ1-5; V gene: TRBV9; CDR3 protein: CASQLTAGQGNQPQHF; CDR3 DNA: TGTGCCAGCCAACTAACCGCGGGACAGGGCAATCAGCCCCAGCATTTT
D gene: TRBD2; clone size: NA; J gene: TRBJ2-2; V gene: TRBV4-1; CDR3 protein: CASSPQRQLAGGPGGELFF; CDR3 DNA: TGCGCCAGCAGCCCCCAAAGGCAGCTAGCGGGGGGGCCGGGCGGGGAGCTGTTTTTT
D gene: NA; clone size: once; J gene: TRBJ1-3; V gene: TRBV2; CDR3 protein: CASDDKGPSPGGTIYF; CDR3 DNA: TGTGCCAGCGATGACAAAGGTCCCAGCCCGGGGGGCACCATATATTTT
D gene: TRBD2; clone size: NA; J gene: TRBJ2-4; V gene: TRBV2; CDR3 protein: CASSGTSGGQGKNIQYF; CDR3 DNA: TGTGCCAGCAGTGGGACTAGCGGGGGGCAGGGGAAGAACATTCAGTACTTC
D gene: NA; clone size: NA; J gene: TRBJ2-5; V gene: TRBV5-1; CDR3 protein: CASSLVQTGRGGETQYF; CDR3 DNA: TGCGCCAGCAGCTTAGTTCAGACAGGGCGGGGAGGAGAGACCCAGTACTTC
D gene: NA; clone size: few; J gene: TRBJ1-4; V gene: TRBV4-2; CDR3 protein: CASSQSFTTGYGTNEKLFF; CDR3 DNA: TGTGCCAGCAGCCAATCCTTCACCACAGGTTACGGAACTAATGAAAAACTGTTTTTT
D gene: TRBD2; clone size: NA; J gene: TRBJ2-7; V gene: TRBV27; CDR3 protein: CASSWASGSYEQYF; CDR3 DNA: TGTGCCAGCAGTTGGGCTAGCGGGAGCTACGAGCAGTACTTC
D gene: NA; clone size: NA; J gene: TRBJ2-5; V gene: TRBV5-6; CDR3 protein: CASSPTFAGETQYF; CDR3 DNA: TGTGCCAGCAGCCCGACTTTTGCCGGTGAGACCCAGTACTTC
D gene: TRBD2; clone size: NA; J gene: TRBJ2-3; V gene: TRBV5-1; CDR3 protein: CASSWTSAYTDTQYF; CDR3 DNA: TGCGCCAGCAGCTGGACTAGCGCATACACAGATACGCAGTATTTT
D gene: NA; clone size: once; J gene: TRBJ2-7; V gene: TRBV9; CDR3 protein: CASIPPPRRDYEQYF; CDR3 DNA: TGTGCCAGCATCCCGCCCCCCCGGAGGGACTACGAGCAGTACTTC
D gene: NA; clone size: NA; J gene: TRBJ2-7; V gene: TRBV29-1; CDR3 protein: CSVEEGGDNEQYF; CDR3 DNA: TGCAGCGTTGAAGAGGGGGGGGACAACGAGCAGTACTTC
D gene: TRBD2; clone size: NA; J gene: TRBJ2-4; V gene: TRBV5-1; CDR3 protein: CASSHILAGGTKNIQYF; CDR3 DNA: TGCGCCAGCAGCCACATTCTAGCGGGAGGAACCAAAAACATTCAGTACTTC
D gene: TRBD1; clone size: NA; J gene: TRBJ2-7; V gene: TRBV7-8; CDR3 protein: CASVPNPSNGTGFYEQYF; CDR3 DNA: TGTGCCAGCGTACCCAACCCTTCAAACGGGACAGGGTTCTACGAGCAGTACTTC
D gene: TRBD1; clone size: NA; J gene: TRBJ1-1; V gene: TRBV9; CDR3 protein: CASSLGGPGTEAFF; CDR3 DNA: TGTGCCAGCAGTCTAGGGGGCCCGGGGACTGAAGCTTTCTTT
D gene: TRBD2; clone size: NA; J gene: TRBJ2-7; V gene: TRBV6-5; CDR3 protein: CASSYSAGGRYEQYF; CDR3 DNA: TGTGCCAGCAGTTACTCGGCGGGGGGCAGGTACGAGCAGTACTTC
D gene: NA; clone size: NA; J gene: TRBJ1-6; V gene: TRBV7-3; CDR3 protein: CASSWGGGSPLHF; CDR3 DNA: TGTGCCAGCAGCTGGGGCGGGGGGTCACCCCTCCACTTT
D gene: TRBD2; clone size: NA; J gene: TRBJ2-7; V gene: TRBV5-4; CDR3 protein: CASSLMTLTSGRNEQYF; CDR3 DNA: TGTGCCAGCAGCTTGATGACTCTGACTAGCGGGAGGAACGAGCAGTACTTC
D gene: TRBD1; clone size: NA; J gene: TRBJ1-1; V gene: TRBV5-6; CDR3 protein: CASSKLTGGMNTEAFF; CDR3 DNA: TGTGCCAGCAGCAAATTGACAGGGGGTATGAACACTGAAGCTTTCTTT
D gene: NA; clone size: NA; J gene: TRBJ1-6; V gene: TRBV6-1; CDR3 protein: CASSYGTSLHF; CDR3 DNA: TGTGCCAGCAGTTATGGGACATCCCTCCACTTT
D gene: NA; clone size: once; J gene: TRBJ1-1; V gene: TRBV2; CDR3 protein: CASSETGRGTEAFF; CDR3 DNA: TGTGCCAGCAGTGAAACAGGGAGGGGTACTGAAGCTTTCTTT
D gene: TRBD2; clone size: few; J gene: TRBJ2-7; V gene: TRBV4-2; CDR3 protein: CASSQDLAASGEQYF; CDR3 DNA: TGTGCCAGCAGCCAAGATCTTGCGGCTAGCGGCGAGCAGTACTTC
D gene: NA; clone size: NA; J gene: TRBJ1-5; V gene: TRBV19; CDR3 protein: CASSKGHRVGGQPQHF; CDR3 DNA: TGTGCCAGTAGCAAAGGGCACAGGGTTGGGGGTCAGCCCCAGCATTTT
D gene: NA; clone size: NA; J gene: TRBJ2-7; V gene: TRBV10-3; CDR3 protein: CAIMGGDPYEQYF; CDR3 DNA: TGTGCCATCATGGGGGGAGACCCCTACGAGCAGTACTTC
D gene: TRBD1; clone size: NA; J gene: TRBJ1-1; V gene: TRBV30; CDR3 protein: CAWSGDRGRRVTSSGAFF; CDR3 DNA: TGTGCCTGGAGTGGGGACAGGGGGCGACGCGTAACTAGTTCTGGGGCTTTCTTT
D gene: TRBD1; clone size: NA; J gene: TRBJ2-3; V gene: TRBV18; CDR3 protein: CASSRDRSTDTQYF; CDR3 DNA: TGTGCCAGCTCAAGGGACAGAAGCACAGATACGCAGTATTTT
D gene: TRBD2; clone size: NA; J gene: TRBJ2-2; V gene: TRBV18; CDR3 protein: CASSPRTSGRTGELFF; CDR3 DNA: TGTGCCAGCTCACCTCGGACTAGCGGGAGGACCGGGGAGCTGTTTTTT
D gene: NA; clone size: once; J gene: TRBJ1-2; V gene: TRBV7-2; CDR3 protein: CASSSRVAGYGYTF; CDR3 DNA: TGTGCCAGCAGCTCCCGGGTGGCCGGCTATGGCTACACCTTC
D gene: NA; clone size: NA; J gene: TRBJ1-5; V gene: TRBV2; CDR3 protein: CASSGAAPYQPQHF; CDR3 DNA: TGTGCCAGCAGTGGGGCCGCCCCATATCAGCCCCAGCATTTT